This is a list of T cell receptor beta chains from one sample in a study of CD8 T cells in Susac syndrome. A single record per CDR3 protein comes from TCRdb applying MiXCR to the immunoSEQ multiplex PCR reads. The sample includes approximately 76,000 distinct CDR3 sequences, about 95% seen only once; the top ten take about 0.4%. Sequences were obtained from CD8+ T cells from PBMCs. Receptors were obtained from a human donor with multiple sclerosis. Each CDR3 is given with its conserved first and last residue. A D gene is named only where the DNA matches it firmly. Clone size is shown for a subset of rows, as once, few, many or a class of expanded clone.

d_call | j_call | clone_size | v_call | cdr3_aa | cdr3_nt
TRBD1 | TRBJ2-7 | - | TRBV18 | CASSPEGGDEQYF | TGTGCCAGCTCACCTGAAGGGGGCGACGAGCAGTACTTC
- | TRBJ1-4 | once | TRBV29-1 | CSVEASSEKLFF | TGCAGCGTTGAGGCAAGCAGTGAAAAACTGTTTTTT
TRBD1 | TRBJ1-1 | few | TRBV5-1 | CASSPYSRGTEAFF | TGCGCCAGCAGCCCTTACAGCAGGGGGACTGAAGCTTTCTTT
- | TRBJ2-7 | - | TRBV29-1 | CSVEAGHYEQYF | TGCAGCGTTGAGGCGGGTCACTACGAGCAGTACTTC
TRBD1 | TRBJ1-5 | - | TRBV18 | CASSPSGTGGDQPQHF | TGTGCCAGCTCACCATCAGGGACAGGGGGGGATCAGCCCCAGCATTTT
- | TRBJ1-2 | - | TRBV12-3/TRBV12-4 | CASTSYTEFYGYTF | TGTGCCAGCACCTCCTATACAGAGTTCTATGGCTACACCTTC
- | TRBJ2-1 | - | TRBV7-9 | CASSLGLGEPSYNEQFF | TGTGCCAGCAGCTTAGGGTTGGGGGAGCCCTCCTACAATGAGCAGTTCTTC
- | TRBJ2-7 | - | TRBV7-9 | CASTMGLNEQYF | TGTGCCAGCACAATGGGGCTAAACGAGCAGTACTTC
TRBD1 | TRBJ1-6 | - | TRBV10-3 | CAIRGTVESHSPLHF | TGTGCCATCAGGGGGACAGTTGAATCCCATTCACCCCTCCACTTT
TRBD1 | TRBJ2-7 | - | TRBV7-2 | CASRPQLGTGKDEQYF | TGTGCCAGCAGACCTCAGCTCGGGACAGGGAAAGACGAGCAGTACTTC
- | TRBJ1-5 | - | TRBV7-9 | CASSPGTVHSNQPQHF | TGTGCCAGCAGCCCCGGGACGGTTCATAGCAATCAGCCCCAGCATTTT
TRBD1 | TRBJ2-1 | - | TRBV5-1 | CASSFSGGNEQFF | TGCGCCAGCAGCTTTTCAGGGGGCAATGAGCAGTTCTTC
- | TRBJ2-7 | - | TRBV19 | CASSIGGAGEQYF | TGTGCCAGTAGTATCGGCGGGGCCGGCGAGCAGTACTTC
- | TRBJ2-7 | - | TRBV5-6 | CASSWVGLRDEQYF | TGTGCCAGCAGCTGGGTCGGTTTAAGGGACGAGCAGTACTTC
- | TRBJ1-2 | - | TRBV29-1 | CSVESGTPTRGYTF | TGCAGCGTTGAAAGTGGGACACCTACGCGGGGCTACACCTTC
TRBD2 | TRBJ2-7 | - | TRBV6-6 | CATGLAGRSSYEQYF | TGTGCCACTGGACTAGCGGGACGGTCCTCCTACGAGCAGTACTTC
TRBD2 | TRBJ2-2 | - | TRBV15 | CATSRERGANTGELFF | TGTGCCACCAGCAGAGAGCGGGGGGCAAACACCGGGGAGCTGTTTTTT
- | TRBJ1-1 | - | TRBV11-2 | CASSSPKGQINTEAFF | TGTGCCAGCAGCTCCCCCAAGGGGCAGATAAACACTGAAGCTTTCTTT
- | TRBJ2-7 | - | TRBV7-9 | CASSFTGYEQYF | TGTGCCAGCAGCTTTACAGGCTACGAGCAGTACTTC
TRBD1 | TRBJ2-7 | - | TRBV7-9 | CASSVETGGAYEQYF | TGTGCCAGCAGCGTCGAGACAGGGGGGGCCTACGAGCAGTACTTC
TRBD1 | TRBJ2-7 | - | TRBV12-5 | CASGLTGTGINEQYF | TGTGCTAGTGGTCTGACCGGGACAGGGATCAACGAGCAGTACTTC
- | TRBJ2-1 | - | TRBV2 | CASSTLSNPGADNEQFF | TGTGCCAGCAGTACCCTTTCAAATCCGGGAGCGGACAATGAGCAGTTCTTC
- | TRBJ2-7 | - | TRBV5-1 | CASSADSSYEQYF | TGCGCCAGCAGCGCCGACAGCAGTTACGAGCAGTACTTC
- | TRBJ1-2 | - | TRBV12-3/TRBV12-4 | CASSLGGIGYTF | TGTGCCAGCAGTTTGGGGGGGATTGGCTACACCTTC
TRBD2 | TRBJ2-7 | - | TRBV12-3/TRBV12-4 | CASSQTSGSPYEQYF | TGTGCCAGCAGTCAGACTAGCGGGAGTCCCTACGAGCAGTACTTC
TRBD2 | TRBJ2-3 | - | TRBV9 | CASSVSGSDADTQYF | TGTGCCAGCAGCGTTAGCGGGAGCGACGCAGATACGCAGTATTTT
- | TRBJ2-5 | - | TRBV7-6 | CASSLRQHQETQYF | TGTGCCAGCAGCTTAAGACAGCACCAAGAGACCCAGTACTTC
- | TRBJ1-1 | - | TRBV6-1 | CASRTPAATEAFF | TGTGCCAGCAGAACCCCTGCGGCCACTGAAGCTTTCTTT
- | TRBJ1-2 | - | TRBV29-1 | CSVVGGVNYGYTF | TGCAGCGTTGTAGGAGGGGTAAACTATGGCTACACCTTC
- | TRBJ2-3 | - | TRBV6-1 | CASSDTTPGHNTDTQYF | TGTGCCAGCAGTGATACCACCCCGGGACACAACACAGATACGCAGTATTTT
TRBD1 | TRBJ1-2 | - | TRBV6-5 | CASSVGQIYGYTF | TGTGCCAGCAGTGTGGGACAGATCTATGGCTACACCTTC
- | TRBJ1-5 | - | TRBV21-1 | CASSKDWVRSNQPQHF | TGTGCCAGCAGCAAAGATTGGGTGAGGAGCAATCAGCCCCAGCATTTT
TRBD1 | TRBJ2-2 | - | TRBV5-4 | CASSPRQGGYTGELFF | TGTGCCAGCAGTCCCAGACAGGGGGGGTACACCGGGGAGCTGTTTTTT